These 30 T cell receptor beta chains originate from one sample sequenced in a study of tissue T cells after allogeneic stem cell transplantation (dated by TCRdb to between 2021 and 2023). Libraries came from the immunoSEQ multiplex PCR assay. Here the immuneACCESS table is served through TCRdb, limited to in-frame sequences with V and J called. Missing clones are a known gap in these copies; in checked studies unresolved V genes cover under half, and the rest lacks a known reason. Here the sample has some 8,700 clones; 45% occur a single time. Of the sample, roughly 2% falls within the top ten clones. The meaning of the sample's time point label: mouse harvest day 7 after allogeneic transplant. Each mouse graft, delivered by tail vein injection, combined 10^6 splenic CD5+ T cells with 10^7 T-cell-depleted bone marrow cells. The sample comprised skin. These TCRs come from a female BALB/c mouse given C57BL/6 T cells with graft-versus-host disease after an allogeneic hematopoietic cell transplant.

This clone was observed a single time. The listed genes are named as in mouse. The CDR3 is cut off 1 residue early in the read; its end comes from the germline J gene. The chain joins TRBV12-1 to TRBJ1-4; no clear D gene. The germline V gene has CDR1 SGHSN and CDR2 HYEKVE. The CDR3 runs 14 residues. Trimming took 0 bases from V and 1 from J, leaving 5 bases between them. The CDR3 sequence: CASSLSSSNERLFF. The sequenced CDR3 bases are TGTGCCAGCTCTCTCAGCAGTTCCAACGAAAGATTATTT.

With regard to this clone: All gene names here are mouse names. The CDR3 end lies 1 residue beyond the end of the read and is filled in from the germline J gene. The J gene is TRBJ1-1, the V gene TRBV23. Germline values: CDR1 KGHTA, CDR2 FQNQQP. The CDR3 sequence is 12 residues long. The CDR3 loop is CSSSQGNTEVFF. The DNA read from the CDR3 is TGCTCCAGCAGTCAGGGAAACACAGAAGTCTTC.

This clone is judged medium-sized. Gene names follow the mouse nomenclature. The read ends 1 residue early relative to the CDR3; the germline J gene fills the gap. The chain recombines TRBV13-1 with TRBJ1-4; D might be TRBD1 (6 bases). Trimming removed 2 bases from V and 2 bases from J, with 10 bases in between. CDR1 and CDR2 (germline): NSHNY, SYGAGN. CDR3 length: 15 residues. This chain's CDR3 is CASSDRDKSNERLFF. The CDR3 DNA, read in part, is TGTGCCAGCAGTGACCGGGACAAATCCAACGAAAGATTATTT. The entire variable domain, with the rest obtained from reference TRBV13-1 and TRBJ1-4, is as follows: EAAVTQSPRNKVTVTGGNVTLSCRQTNSHNYMYWYRQDTGHGLRLIHYSYGAGNLRIGDVPDGYKATRTTQEDFFLLLELASPSQTSLYFCASSDRDKSNERLFFGHGTKLSVL.

Of note for this clone: Gene names and germline refer to mouse. The DNA ends 1 residue before the CDR3 does, and the rest of the CDR3 is filled in from the germline J gene. The chain recombines TRBV26 with TRBJ1-1; D remains ambiguous. CDR1 KGHPV and CDR2 FQNQEV come from the germline V gene (reference sequence). The V end lost 4 bases, the J end lost 8 bases, and 8 bases lay between the germline ends. CDR3 length: 11 residues. The CDR3 region is CASSQGPEVFF. The sequenced CDR3 bases are TGTGCCAGCAGTCAGGGCCCCGAAGTCTTC. Full variable domain (remainder filled in from reference TRBV26 and TRBJ1-1): NSKVIQTPRYLVKGQGQKAKMRCIPEKGHPVVFWYQQNKNNEFKFLINFQNQEVLQQIDMTEKRFSAECPSNSPCSLEIQSSEAGDSALYLCASSQGPEVFFGKGTRLTVV.

About this clone: The gene symbols are mouse symbols. The read falls 1 residue short of the CDR3 end, and the missing part is taken from the germline J gene. V and J are TRBV13-3 and TRBJ2-7; D is undetermined. The V and J ends lost 0 bases and 7 bases respectively, with 5 bases between them. Germline V CDR1 and CDR2: NNHDY, SYVADS. The CDR3 is 11 residues long. The CDR3 region is CASSDGPEQYF. CDR3 DNA, as far as it was read: TGTGCCAGCAGTGATGGTCCGGAACAGTAC.

A single count supports this clone. The gene names here belong to mouse. The sequence runs out 1 residue before the end of the CDR3; the remainder is reconstructed from the germline J gene. The chain couples TRBV20 to TRBJ1-4, with 8 bases fitting TRBD1. CDR1 GFQATS and CDR2 STVNSAI come from the germline V gene. V trimming: 1 base; J trimming: 4 bases; junction bases outside the gene matches: 2. The CDR3 extends over 14 amino acids. CDR3 amino acids: CGARGGQVNERLFF. The part of the CDR3 DNA that was read is TGTGGTGCTAGGGGGGGACAGGTCAACGAAAGATTATTT.

Note on this clone: Gene names are the mouse ones. The CDR3 end is not reached by the read, which stops 1 residue before it; the germline J gene fills it in. The chain links TRBV13-2 to TRBJ2-4; the D gene is possibly TRBD1 (5 bases). CDR3 length: 13 amino acids. Trimming removed 3 bases from V and 2 bases from J, with 7 bases in between. Germline V gene lookup returns CDR1 NNHNN and CDR2 SYGAGS (reference sequence). CDR3 DNA, as far as it was read: TGTGCCAGCGGTGGGACAAATCAAAACACCTTGTAC. This translates into CASGGTNQNTLY. The whole CDR3 reads CASGGTNQNTLYF.

Details on this clone: The gene names here belong to mouse. The read ends 1 residue before the CDR3 terminus; that terminus is restored from the germline J gene. The chain has TRBV23 and TRBJ2-5; the D segment call TRBD1 is taken from the table without a DNA check. Per germline, CDR1 KGHTA and CDR2 FQNQQP. CDR3 length: 14 amino acids. CDR3: CSSSQQGARDTQYF. Incomplete CDR3 DNA: TGCTCCAGCAGTCAACAGGGGGCGCGAGACACCCAGTAC.

This clone was seen more than once but under ten times. The listed genes are named as in mouse. The read terminates 1 residue ahead of where the CDR3 ends, so the germline J gene completes it. This chain connects TRBV31 to TRBJ2-3; D unclear. The CDR3 is 14 residues long. Trimming pared 0 bases from V and 0 bases from J, leaving 7 bases between. CDR1 and CDR2 (germline): GKSSPN, SITVG. The CDR3 DNA, read in part, is TGTGCCTGGAGTCTATTTGGAAGTGCAGAAACGCTGTAT. This translates into CAWSLFGSAETLY. The full CDR3 is CAWSLFGSAETLYF. The full variable domain, in which reference TRBV31 and TRBJ2-3 provide the parts outside the CDR3, is AQTIHQWPVAEIKAVGSPLSLGCTIKGKSSPNLYWYWQATGGTLQQLFYSITVGQVESVVQLNLSASRPKDDQFILSTEKLLLSHSGFYLCAWSLFGSAETLYFGSGTRLTVL.

To note about this clone: Mouse names are used for the genes. Read data end 1 residue before the CDR3 end; the end is taken from the germline J gene. This rearrangement joins TRBV13-2 to TRBJ1-3; D ambiguous. Looked up from germline, CDR1 is NNHNN and CDR2 is SYGAGS (reference sequence). The CDR3 contains 15 residues. Trimming left V 0 bases short and J 4 bases short, with 11 bases between. The CDR3 sequence is CASGDALPLGNTLYF. The sequenced part of the CDR3 DNA is TGTGCCAGCGGTGATGCACTCCCCTTGGGAAATACGCTCTAT.

As to this clone: Germline and genes here are mouse. The CDR3 goes on 1 residue after the read ends, and that part is filled in from the germline J gene. The genes are TRBV13-3 and TRBJ2-4; TRBD2 matches 10 bases. V was pared by 1 base and J by 1 base, with 3 bases of the junction left unmatched. The CDR3 consists of 16 residues. The V gene's germline CDR1 is NNHDY and CDR2 SYVADS. CDR3 DNA, as far as it was read: TGTGCCAGCAGTGATCTGGGGGGGCCGGGTCAAAACACCTTGTAC. It translates to CASSDLGGPGQNTLY. The CDR3, in full, reads CASSDLGGPGQNTLYF.

Remarks on this clone: The genes and germline here are from mouse. The read ends 1 residue early relative to the CDR3; the germline J gene fills the gap. The chain has TRBV13-1 and TRBJ2-2, with TRBD2 matching over 11 bases. V dropped 4 bases and J dropped 2; count of bases not matched to a gene: 1. Germline V CDR1 and CDR2: NSHNY, SYGAGN. The CDR3 is 15 residues long. CDR3 DNA (partial): TGTGCCAGCAGTCGGGACTGGGGGAACACCGGGCAGCTCTAC. It yields the protein CASSRDWGNTGQLY. The whole CDR3 sequence reads CASSRDWGNTGQLYF.

Of note for this clone: The genes are named according to mouse. The CDR3 end lies 1 residue beyond the end of the read and is filled in from the germline J gene. V is TRBV26 and J is TRBJ1-1; D uncertain. The V and J ends lost 1 base and 2 bases respectively, with 8 bases between them. Germline V CDR1 and CDR2: KGHPV, FQNQEV (reference sequence). The CDR3 consists of 14 residues. The sequenced CDR3 bases are TGTGCCAGCAGTCTGTGGGGAGGTAACACAGAAGTCTTC. It translates to CASSLWGGNTEVF. The entire CDR3 reads CASSLWGGNTEVFF.

About this clone: Here the gene names and germline are mouse. With the read ending 1 residue before the CDR3 end, the germline J gene is used to fill in that end. The rearrangement links TRBV16 to TRBJ1-6, with D maybe TRBD1 (5 bases). TRBJ1-6 counts as an open reading frame of uncertain function. The germline V and J ends were trimmed by 0 bases and 10 bases, with 10 bases remaining between them. Germline V gene data show CDR1 as SGHSA and CDR2 as FRNQAP. This CDR3 contains 14 residues. The CDR3 loop reads CASSLDRERSPLYF. CDR3 bases read: TGTGCAAGCAGCTTAGACAGGGAGCGATCGCCCCTCTAC.

About this clone: The gene names here belong to mouse. From the germline J gene comes the end of the CDR3, since the read stops 1 residue before it. The chain joins TRBV26 to TRBJ1-2; 7 bases align to TRBD1. Germline assignment: CDR1 KGHPV and CDR2 FQNQEV (reference sequence). Trimming at V came to 3 bases and at J to 3 bases, leaving 1 base not matched to a gene. This CDR3 spans 13 amino acids. The covered CDR3 bases are TGTGCCAGCAGTCTCCAGGGGGACTCCGACTACACC. Encoded protein: CASSLQGDSDYT. The entire CDR3 protein is CASSLQGDSDYTF.

This clone appeared a single time. Mouse gene names apply. The CDR3 loop reads CASSLPGLGGYEQYF. CDR3 bases read: TGTGCCAGCAGTCTGCCGGGACTGGGGGGGTATGAACAGTAC. The chain employs TRBV26 and TRBJ2-7; TRBD2 matches 13 bases. The CDR3 is cut off 1 residue early in the read; its end comes from the germline J gene. Germline lookup yields CDR1 KGHPV and CDR2 FQNQEV (reference sequence). The ends lost 2 bases at V and 4 bases at J; junction bases unmatched: 2. This CDR3 is 15 amino acids long.

With regard to this clone: The genes are named according to mouse. Read data end 1 residue before the CDR3 end; the end is taken from the germline J gene. Within the sample, other DNA sequences also encode this same CDR3. The chain has TRBV26 and TRBJ1-4, with D unclear. The CDR3 runs 14 residues. Germline values: CDR1 KGHPV, CDR2 FQNQEV (reference sequence). Deletions cut 2 bases from V and 0 bases from J, with 4 bases between. The chain's CDR3 is CASSLQFSNERLFF. The DNA read from the CDR3 is TGTGCCAGCAGTCTGCAATTTTCCAACGAAAGATTATTT.

About this clone itself: Here the gene names and germline are mouse. The read terminates 1 residue ahead of where the CDR3 ends, so the germline J gene completes it. The chain combines TRBV31 with TRBJ2-2, with D possibly being TRBD1 (6 bases). The CDR3 extends over 12 amino acids. CDR1 is GKSSPN, CDR2 SITVG, per germline. V was trimmed by 0 bases and J by 8 bases, leaving 7 bases between them. The CDR3 protein is CAWSLGGGQLYF. The part of the CDR3 DNA that was read is TGTGCCTGGAGTCTAGGGGGTGGGCAGCTCTAC.

Regarding this clone: Mouse names are used for the genes. The read is 1 residue too short to cover the CDR3 end, so that end is filled in from the germline J gene. The chain has TRBV15 and TRBJ1-4; no firm D call. The CDR3 covers 16 residues. Germline V gene sequence: CDR1 SGHND, CDR2 FRSKSL. Trimming left V 1 base short and J 2 bases short, with 11 bases between. The part of the CDR3 DNA that was read is TGTGCCAGCAGTTTAGGAGGGAGGGCGTCCAACGAAAGATTATTT. Residues: CASSLGGRASNERLF. The entire CDR3 sequence reads CASSLGGRASNERLFF.

For this clone: Genes and germline are mouse. The read comes to an end 1 residue before the CDR3 does, leaving the germline J gene to fill in the end. The V gene is TRBV26, the J gene TRBJ1-3, with D maybe TRBD1 (5 bases). V lost 4 bases and J 0 bases, leaving 7 bases between the germline ends. This CDR3 comprises 14 residues. CDR1 is KGHPV and CDR2 is FQNQEV in the germline V gene (reference sequence). CDR3 sequence reads: CASSQGNSGNTLYF. The sequenced CDR3 bases are TGTGCCAGCAGTCAGGGGAATTCTGGAAATACGCTCTAT.

Remarks on this clone: The genes and germline here are from mouse. Incomplete CDR3 DNA: TGTGCCAGCAGTCCCGGACAGGGGCGAAACTCCGACTACACC. Amino acid sequence: CASSPGQGRNSDYT. The full CDR3 reads CASSPGQGRNSDYTF. This sequence joins TRBV26 and TRBJ1-2; 9 bases line up with TRBD1. Read sequence stops 1 residue before the CDR3 end, and the germline J gene provides the missing end. J gave up 1 base and V 4 bases, and 4 bases lay outside the gene matches. The CDR3 loop spans 15 amino acids. Germline assignment: CDR1 KGHPV and CDR2 FQNQEV (reference sequence).

This clone was counted between two and nine times. Gene names follow the mouse nomenclature. The read finishes 1 residue shy of the CDR3 end, and the germline J gene is used to complete it. V and J are TRBV13-2 and TRBJ2-1; 13 positions agree with TRBD2. Germline loops: CDR1 NNHNN, CDR2 SYGAGS (reference sequence). The CDR3 contains 14 residues. V dropped 6 bases and J dropped 7; count of bases not matched to a gene: 4. The DNA read from the CDR3 is TGTGCCAGCGAGGACTGGGGGGGCGGGGCTGAGCAGTTC. The encoded protein is CASEDWGGGAEQF. The entire CDR3 reads CASEDWGGGAEQFF.

For this clone: Gene names denote mouse genes. The CDR3 end lies 1 residue beyond the end of the read and is filled in from the germline J gene. The V call is TRBV13-2, the J call TRBJ2-1; tentative D call: TRBD1 (6 bases). The CDR3 spans 14 residues. Trimming stripped 6 bases from V and 3 bases from J, with 13 bases between. Germline lookup yields CDR1 NNHNN and CDR2 SYGAGS (reference sequence). CDR3 bases read: TGTGCCAGCGTTGACCGGGACACCTATGCTGAGCAGTTC. Protein: CASVDRDTYAEQF. The CDR3 in its entirety is CASVDRDTYAEQFF.

With regard to this clone: The gene symbols are mouse symbols. The read falls 1 residue short of the CDR3 end, and the missing part is taken from the germline J gene. The V and J genes are TRBV13-3 and TRBJ2-1; 8 positions match TRBD2. There are 15 residues in the CDR3. V lost 2 bases to trimming and J lost 6 bases; unmatched junction nucleotides: 7. Germline lookup yields CDR1 NNHDY and CDR2 SYVADS. The sequenced part of the CDR3 DNA is TGTGCCAGCAGTGACCTCTCTGGGGGGACTGCTGAGCAGTTC. Protein product: CASSDLSGGTAEQF. The whole CDR3 is CASSDLSGGTAEQFF.

Remarks on this clone: Gene names refer to mouse genes. The CDR3 end falls 1 residue outside the read, so it is completed with the germline J gene. The rearrangement links TRBV5 to TRBJ1-5, with 8 bases fitting TRBD1. Germline CDR1 is LGHNA and CDR2 is YNLKQL (reference sequence). The CDR3 length is 14 residues. After removal of 4 bases from V and 5 bases from J, the junction contained 4 bases not matched to a gene. CDR3 DNA (partial): TGTGCCAGCAGCCCAGGACAGGGAGACCAGGCTCCGCTT. Translating gives CASSPGQGDQAPL. The whole CDR3 sequence reads CASSPGQGDQAPLF.

As for this clone: These gene names are mouse names. The CDR3 end lies 1 residue beyond the end of the read and is filled in from the germline J gene. The rearrangement links TRBV13-1 to TRBJ2-2; D call uncertain. Germline assignment: CDR1 NSHNY and CDR2 SYGAGN. The V gene lost 2 bases and the J gene lost 0 bases, with 8 bases spanning the gap. The CDR3 has 15 residues. The CDR3 reads CASSDGSANTGQLYF. The CDR3 bases that were read are TGTGCCAGCAGTGACGGCAGTGCAAACACCGGGCAGCTCTAC.

Comment on this clone: The listed genes are named as in mouse. The read falls 1 residue short of the CDR3 end, and the missing part is taken from the germline J gene. The chain recombines TRBV3 with TRBJ1-4, with TRBD1 identical over 11 bases. The CDR3 has 15 residues. Germline V CDR1 and CDR2: SNHLY, FYNGKV (reference sequence). V was clipped by 4 bases and J by 6 bases; unmatched bases: 4. The covered CDR3 bases are TGTGCCAGCAGCTCCCGGGACAGGGGGGACGAAAGATTATTT. Protein: CASSSRDRGDERLF. The whole CDR3 is CASSSRDRGDERLFF.

About this clone itself: Gene names are the mouse ones. The read ends 1 residue shy of where the CDR3 ends; the end is completed using the germline J gene. This chain links TRBV26 with TRBJ2-3; weak D call: TRBD1 (6 bases). Germline V gene data show CDR1 as KGHPV and CDR2 as FQNQEV (reference sequence). There are 15 residues in the CDR3. Trimming cost V 4 bases and J 0 bases, with 11 bases left between them. The CDR3 bases that were read are TGTGCCAGCAGTCCCGGACAGACTAGTGCAGAAACGCTGTAT. Translated, it gives CASSPGQTSAETLY. The entire CDR3 is CASSPGQTSAETLYF.

To note about this clone: Gene names denote mouse genes. The sequenced fragment ends 1 residue before the CDR3 boundary, so the rest is inferred from the germline J gene. The chain has TRBV24 and TRBJ2-1; 8 nucleotides line up with TRBD2. CDR1 KGHTA and CDR2 FRNEEI come from the germline V gene. V lost 2 bases and J lost 7; bases outside the gene matches: 4. The CDR3 loop spans 14 amino acids. The part of the CDR3 DNA that was read is TGTGCCAGCAGTCTGAAATGGGGGGGGGCTGAGCAGTTC. The encoded protein is CASSLKWGGAEQF. The entire CDR3 protein reads CASSLKWGGAEQFF.

The sample holds a few counts of this clone. Germline and genes: mouse. The read falls 1 residue short of the CDR3 end, and the missing part is taken from the germline J gene. The genes are TRBV16 and TRBJ2-1; 10 bases fit TRBD2. The V gene's germline CDR1 is SGHSA and CDR2 FRNQAP. The CDR3 contains 16 residues. V shed 1 base, J shed 1 base, and the junction held 1 base outside the gene matches. This CDR3 reads CASSLAGGANYAEQFF. The CDR3 bases that were read are TGTGCAAGCAGCTTAGCTGGGGGGGCGAACTATGCTGAGCAGTTC.